Listed below are T cell receptor beta chains from one sample, sequenced in a study of graft-versus-host responses after intestinal transplantation. For these TCRs, the target antigens are not known. Repertoires were generated with immunoSEQ multiplex PCR, while TCRdb's copy carries only in-frame clones and drops some. The sample lists just over 85,000 clones, 80% to 95% occurring once. The sample consisted of unstimulated CD8+ T cells sorted from spleen or lymph node cells, taken before transplant. The source is a human donor who was the organ donor for an intestinal transplant. Both conserved end residues are part of each CDR3. Each record gives: D gene, V gene, J gene, CDR3 length, clone size, CDR3 DNA, CDR3 protein. A D gene is named only where the DNA matches it firmly. Clone size is stated in some rows and not others, as once, few, many or a class when expanded.

D gene: .
V gene: TRBV7-9
J gene: TRBJ2-2
CDR3 length: 13
clone size: .
CDR3 DNA: TGTGCCAGCCCCGAGCAGGCCACCGGGGAGCTGTTTTTT
CDR3 protein: CASPEQATGELFF

D gene: .
V gene: TRBV7-6
J gene: TRBJ1-5
CDR3 length: 14
clone size: .
CDR3 DNA: TGTGCCAGCAGCTGGGGGGAGATGGATCAGCCCCAGCATTTT
CDR3 protein: CASSWGEMDQPQHF

D gene: .
V gene: TRBV5-4
J gene: TRBJ1-1
CDR3 length: 14
clone size: .
CDR3 DNA: TGTGCCAGCAGCTTCGGGGGTACGAAAACTGAAGCTTTCTTT
CDR3 protein: CASSFGGTKTEAFF

D gene: .
V gene: TRBV7-8
J gene: TRBJ1-5
CDR3 length: 13
clone size: .
CDR3 DNA: TGTGCCAGCAGCTTAGTTAATAGACAGCCCCAGCATTTT
CDR3 protein: CASSLVNRQPQHF

D gene: .
V gene: TRBV4-2
J gene: TRBJ1-1
CDR3 length: 14
clone size: .
CDR3 DNA: TGTGCCAGCAGGGGTCCGGGTATGAACACTGAAGCTTTCTTT
CDR3 protein: CASRGPGMNTEAFF

D gene: TRBD1
V gene: TRBV7-8
J gene: TRBJ1-5
CDR3 length: 18
clone size: .
CDR3 DNA: TGTGCCAGCAGCTTTTCCGCCCGGGACAGGGGGAGCAATCAGCCCCAGCATTTT
CDR3 protein: CASSFSARDRGSNQPQHF

D gene: .
V gene: TRBV7-2
J gene: TRBJ2-7
CDR3 length: 11
clone size: .
CDR3 DNA: TGTGCCGCGGAAGTTCAGTACGAGCAGTACTTC
CDR3 protein: CAAEVQYEQYF

D gene: TRBD2
V gene: TRBV6-1
J gene: TRBJ2-2
CDR3 length: 15
clone size: .
CDR3 DNA: TGTGCCAGCAGTCTAGCGGGGGGATACACCGGGGAGCTGTTTTTT
CDR3 protein: CASSLAGGYTGELFF

D gene: TRBD1
V gene: TRBV19
J gene: TRBJ2-2
CDR3 length: 15
clone size: once
CDR3 DNA: TGTGCCAGTAGTCCCGGACAGGGAGGTACCGGGGAGCTGTTTTTT
CDR3 protein: CASSPGQGGTGELFF

D gene: .
V gene: TRBV7-8
J gene: TRBJ1-2
CDR3 length: 16
clone size: .
CDR3 DNA: TGTGCCAGCAGCTTAGCGGAGGGAGCCACCTACTATGGCTACACCTTC
CDR3 protein: CASSLAEGATYYGYTF

D gene: TRBD2
V gene: TRBV25-1
J gene: TRBJ2-1
CDR3 length: 15
clone size: .
CDR3 DNA: TGTGCCAGCAGTGCAGGGACTAGCGGGGGGCGTGAGCAGTTCTTC
CDR3 protein: CASSAGTSGGREQFF

D gene: TRBD1
V gene: TRBV4-3
J gene: TRBJ1-1
CDR3 length: 16
clone size: .
CDR3 DNA: TGCGCCAGCAGCCAAGACCGGGACAGGGGGAACACTGAAGCTTTCTTT
CDR3 protein: CASSQDRDRGNTEAFF

D gene: .
V gene: TRBV5-4
J gene: TRBJ2-3
CDR3 length: 15
clone size: .
CDR3 DNA: TGTGCCAGCAGCTTGATTCCGGACTTCACAGATACGCAGTATTTT
CDR3 protein: CASSLIPDFTDTQYF

D gene: .
V gene: TRBV30
J gene: TRBJ1-1
CDR3 length: 12
clone size: .
CDR3 DNA: TGTGCCTCAGACAGAGAGAACACTGAAGCTTTCTTT
CDR3 protein: CASDRENTEAFF

D gene: .
V gene: TRBV5-6
J gene: TRBJ1-2
CDR3 length: 14
clone size: once
CDR3 DNA: TGTGCCAGCAGCTCCTCAGGGGCCAACTATGGCTACACCTTC
CDR3 protein: CASSSSGANYGYTF

D gene: .
V gene: TRBV28
J gene: TRBJ1-5
CDR3 length: 14
clone size: once
CDR3 DNA: TGTGCCAGCAGTGAGGGTCGGACGAATCAGCCCCAGCATTTT
CDR3 protein: CASSEGRTNQPQHF

D gene: .
V gene: TRBV19
J gene: TRBJ1-1
CDR3 length: 15
clone size: once
CDR3 DNA: TGTGCCAGTACCCCGGACAGTTTCATGAACACTGAAGCTTTCTTT
CDR3 protein: CASTPDSFMNTEAFF

D gene: TRBD2
V gene: TRBV6-5
J gene: TRBJ2-1
CDR3 length: 15
clone size: .
CDR3 DNA: TGTGCCAGCAGTTACTCTAGCGGGGGTTACAATGAGCAGTTCTTC
CDR3 protein: CASSYSSGGYNEQFF

D gene: .
V gene: TRBV6-6
J gene: TRBJ2-2
CDR3 length: 14
clone size: .
CDR3 DNA: TGTGCCAGTTTCGCTAGGAAGAACACCGGGGAGCTGTTTTTT
CDR3 protein: CASFARKNTGELFF

D gene: .
V gene: TRBV27
J gene: TRBJ1-1
CDR3 length: 13
clone size: once
CDR3 DNA: TGTGCCAGCAGTTTAGGCAGGGTCACTGAAGCTTTCTTT
CDR3 protein: CASSLGRVTEAFF

D gene: .
V gene: TRBV18
J gene: TRBJ1-2
CDR3 length: 13
clone size: once
CDR3 DNA: TGTGCCAGCTCACGGCGGCTCCTCTATGGCTACACCTTC
CDR3 protein: CASSRRLLYGYTF

D gene: .
V gene: TRBV4-1
J gene: TRBJ2-7
CDR3 length: 15
clone size: .
CDR3 DNA: TGCGCCAGCAGCCAAGTCGCTGCGTCCTCCTACGAGCAGTACTTC
CDR3 protein: CASSQVAASSYEQYF

D gene: TRBD2
V gene: TRBV27
J gene: TRBJ2-3
CDR3 length: 18
clone size: .
CDR3 DNA: TGTGCCAGCAGTTTGTCCCTTGGGACTAGCGTTAGCACAGATACGCAGTATTTT
CDR3 protein: CASSLSLGTSVSTDTQYF

D gene: .
V gene: TRBV7-2
J gene: TRBJ2-6
CDR3 length: 18
clone size: .
CDR3 DNA: TGTGCCAGCAGCTTAGCAGGACTGCCCCTCTCTGGGGCCAACGTCCTGACTTTC
CDR3 protein: CASSLAGLPLSGANVLTF

D gene: .
V gene: TRBV27
J gene: TRBJ2-5
CDR3 length: 13
clone size: once
CDR3 DNA: TGTGCCAGCAGTTTATCCAACACAGGGACCCAGTACTTC
CDR3 protein: CASSLSNTGTQYF

D gene: TRBD1
V gene: TRBV6-1
J gene: TRBJ1-5
CDR3 length: 15
clone size: few
CDR3 DNA: TGTGCCAGCAGGGAGACAGGGGATAGCAATCAGCCCCAGCATTTT
CDR3 protein: CASRETGDSNQPQHF